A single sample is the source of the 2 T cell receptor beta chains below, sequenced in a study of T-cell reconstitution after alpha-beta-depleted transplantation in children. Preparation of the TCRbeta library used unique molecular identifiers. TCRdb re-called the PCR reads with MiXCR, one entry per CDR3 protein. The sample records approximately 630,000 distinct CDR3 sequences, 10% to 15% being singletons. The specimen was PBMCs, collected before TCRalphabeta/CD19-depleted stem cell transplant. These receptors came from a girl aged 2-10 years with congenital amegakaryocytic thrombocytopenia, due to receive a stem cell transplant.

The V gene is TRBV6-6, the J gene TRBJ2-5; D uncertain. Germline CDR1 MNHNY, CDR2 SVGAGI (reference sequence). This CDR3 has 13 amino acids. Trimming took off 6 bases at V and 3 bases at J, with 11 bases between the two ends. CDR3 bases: TGTGCCAGCAGGTCGGGCGGCGAAGAGACCCAGTACTTC. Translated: CASRSGGEETQYF.

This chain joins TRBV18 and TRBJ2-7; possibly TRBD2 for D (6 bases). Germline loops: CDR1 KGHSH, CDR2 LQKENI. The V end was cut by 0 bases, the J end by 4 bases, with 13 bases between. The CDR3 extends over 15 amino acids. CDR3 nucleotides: TGTGCCAGCTCACCACCCGGGACTGCAGATTACGAGCAGTACTTC. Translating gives CASSPPGTADYEQYF.